This T cell receptor (beta chain) was found in a study of T cells after yellow fever vaccination. Study background: Any fraction with a low cell number was prepared using SMART-Seq v4 Ultra Low Input. Points from the study as a whole: Abundant clonotypes from the bulk population could contaminate FACS-sorted repertoires. Reappearing after the booster were most of the clones from primary vaccination (around 95% CD4, 75% to 90% CD8). Some clonotypes, a small share, were shared between CD4 and CD8 compartments.

Germline V lookup: CDR1 SEHNR, CDR2 FQNEAQ (reference sequence). The CDR3 loop spans 15 amino acids. The V gene lost 5 bases and the J gene lost 4 bases, with 15 bases spanning the gap. TCRdb itself ran the 5' RACE reads through MiXCR, one entry per CDR3 protein. Counted here are some 160,000 distinct CDR3 sequences, less than 9% occurring once; the ten biggest clones make up 2.5%. This clonotype was observed a handful of times. As yet, its antigen is unknown. The rearrangement uses TRBV7-9 and TRBJ1-3; the D is unclear. Sequencing used CD4+ T cells sorted from PBMCs, obtained around 5 days after the first yellow fever vaccination. The clonotype was recovered from a man aged 18 to 30 who received the YFV17D yellow fever vaccine. The CDR3 region has the DNA TGTGCCAGCAGCCCCCCGGGCGGAGAAGGAAACACCATATATTTT. Translated: CASSPPGGEGNTIYF.